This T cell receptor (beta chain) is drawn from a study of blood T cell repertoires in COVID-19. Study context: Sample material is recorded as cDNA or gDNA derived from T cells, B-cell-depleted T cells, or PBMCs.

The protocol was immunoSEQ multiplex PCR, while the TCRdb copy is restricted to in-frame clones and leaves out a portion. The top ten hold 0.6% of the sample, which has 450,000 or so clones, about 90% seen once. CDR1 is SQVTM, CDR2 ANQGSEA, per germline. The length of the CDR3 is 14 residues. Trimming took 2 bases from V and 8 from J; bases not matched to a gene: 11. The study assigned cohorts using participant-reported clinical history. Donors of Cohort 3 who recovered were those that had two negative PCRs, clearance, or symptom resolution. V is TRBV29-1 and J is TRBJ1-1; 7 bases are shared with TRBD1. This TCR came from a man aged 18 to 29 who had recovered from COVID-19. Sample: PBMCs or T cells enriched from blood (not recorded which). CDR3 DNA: TGCAGCGTTGAATGGGCAGGGGGTTTATCGGAAGCTTTCTTT. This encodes CSVEWAGGLSEAFF. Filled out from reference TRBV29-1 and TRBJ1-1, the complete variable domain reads SAVISQKPSRDICQRGTSLTIQCQVDSQVTMMFWYRQQPGQSLTLIATANQGSEATYESGFVIDKFPISRPNLTFSTLTVSNMSPEDSSIYLCSVEWAGGLSEAFFGQGTRLTVV.